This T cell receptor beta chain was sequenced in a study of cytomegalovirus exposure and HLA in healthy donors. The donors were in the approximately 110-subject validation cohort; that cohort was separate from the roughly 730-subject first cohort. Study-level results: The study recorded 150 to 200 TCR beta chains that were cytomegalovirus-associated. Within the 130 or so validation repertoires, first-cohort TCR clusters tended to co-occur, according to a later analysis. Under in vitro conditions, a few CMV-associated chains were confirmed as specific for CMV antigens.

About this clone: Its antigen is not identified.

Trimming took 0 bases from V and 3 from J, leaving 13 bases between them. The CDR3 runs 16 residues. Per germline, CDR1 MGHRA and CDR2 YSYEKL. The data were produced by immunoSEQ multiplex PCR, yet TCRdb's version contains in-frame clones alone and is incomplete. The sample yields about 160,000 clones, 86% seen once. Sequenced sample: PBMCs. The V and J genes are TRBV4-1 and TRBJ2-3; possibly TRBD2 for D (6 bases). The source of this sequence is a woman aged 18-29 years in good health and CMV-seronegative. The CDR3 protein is CASSQDVVEGTDTQYF. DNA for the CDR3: TGCGCCAGCAGCCAAGATGTGGTGGAGGGGACAGATACGCAGTATTTT.